The 23 T cell receptor beta chains below come from one sample, sequenced in a study of blood T cell repertoires in COVID-19. Profiling relied on immunoSEQ multiplex PCR, and the TCRdb table lists in-frame clones only, not all of them. Of nearly 200,000 clones in the sample, approximately 84% were seen once. The sequenced sample consisted of PBMCs or T cells enriched from blood (not recorded which). Receptors were obtained from a middle-aged man who had recovered from COVID-19.

The rearrangement links TRBV10-3 to TRBJ1-1; D perhaps matches TRBD1 (6 bases). The CDR3 loop spans 14 amino acids. The germline CDR1 and CDR2 sequences are ENHRY and SYGVKD. V lost 4 bases and J lost 8, with 17 bases in between. Written as DNA, the CDR3 is TGTGCCATCAGTGGACAGGACATCCCGGGGGAAGCTTTCTTT. This translates into CAISGQDIPGEAFF.

In the case of this clone: A much bigger clone sits one base away, suggesting this may be a read error. The sample contains more than one DNA sequence encoding this CDR3. This rearrangement joins TRBV2 to TRBJ1-1; tentatively, D is TRBD1 (6 bases). The CDR3 has 13 amino acids. In germline, CDR1 is SNHLY, CDR2 FYNNEI. V lost 6 bases and J lost 1, with 9 bases in between. CDR3 amino acids: CASSEQGNTEAFF. CDR3 coding DNA: TGTGCCAGCAGCGAACAGGGGAACACTGAAGCTTTCTTT.

The J gene is TRBJ1-2, the V gene TRBV20-1; D not certain. There are 10 residues in the CDR3. V dropped 6 bases and J dropped 5 bases, with 7 bases sitting between them. From germline, CDR1 is DFQATT and CDR2 SNEGSKA (reference sequence). Here the CDR3 DNA reads TGCAGTGCCGGGAATTATGGCTACACCTTC. The encoded protein is CSAGNYGYTF.

The V call is TRBV30, the J call TRBJ1-2, with D unresolved. This CDR3 comprises 11 residues. Germline assignment: CDR1 GTSNPN and CDR2 SVGIG (reference sequence). Trimming removed 5 bases from V and 5 bases from J, with 9 bases in between. The CDR3 sequence: CAWGSSYGYTF. For the CDR3, the DNA is TGTGCCTGGGGCTCCTCTTATGGCTACACCTTC.

The rearrangement uses TRBV27 and TRBJ2-3; D is uncertain. The CDR3 contains 16 residues. V was clipped by 1 base and J by 1 base, with 12 bases between them. Germline V gene data show CDR1 as MNHEY and CDR2 as SMNVEV (reference sequence). The CDR3 DNA reads TGTGCCAGCAGTTTATTAGTCGGGTACGGCACAGATACGCAGTATTTT. Translating gives CASSLLVGYGTDTQYF.

The chain recombines TRBV27 with TRBJ1-5; TRBD1 agrees at 8 bases. V dropped 0 bases and J dropped 5; count of bases not matched to a gene: 6. This CDR3 has 16 residues. Germline assignment: CDR1 MNHEY and CDR2 SMNVEV (reference sequence). This CDR3 reads CASSLSGQGLDQPQHF. The CDR3 DNA follows: TGTGCCAGCAGTTTATCCGGACAGGGTTTGGATCAGCCCCAGCATTTT.

The chain combines TRBV6-2 or TRBV6-3 with TRBJ2-7, with 8 bases identical to TRBD2. The CDR3 totals 15 residues. J lost 3 bases, V lost 5 bases, and 9 bases had no gene match. CDR1 is MNHEY, CDR2 SVGEGT, per germline. The CDR3 region is CASSDRGGGYYEQYF. DNA of the CDR3: TGTGCCAGCAGTGACCGGGGGGGCGGTTACTACGAGCAGTACTTC.

This clone came up once. The chain has TRBV7-9 and TRBJ2-7; perhaps TRBD2 as D (6 bases). The CDR3 consists of 15 residues. The germline gives CDR1 SEHNR, CDR2 FQNEAQ (reference sequence). Trimming pared 3 bases from V and 0 bases from J, leaving 12 bases between. CDR3 amino acids: CASSFYGGSSYEQYF. The CDR3 DNA follows: TGTGCCAGCAGCTTTTACGGGGGAAGCTCCTACGAGCAGTACTTC.

In its sample, this clone was seen once. J is TRBJ2-2 and V is TRBV29-1; 9 bases match TRBD2. CDR3 length: 13 amino acids. CDR1 SQVTM and CDR2 ANQGSEA come from the germline V gene. V gave up 7 bases and J gave up 4 bases; unmatched junction bases: 4. The CDR3 DNA reads TGCAGCGCTGCGGGGGGGAGCACCGGGGAGCTGTTTTTT. Translating gives CSAAGGSTGELFF.

V usage is TRBV10-3 and J usage is TRBJ1-1; 8 bases fit TRBD1. The junction had 7 bases not matched to a gene; V was cut back by 3 bases and J by 7 bases. This CDR3 is built from 14 residues. The V gene's germline CDR1 is ENHRY and CDR2 SYGVKD. CDR3: CAISDTGGNGEAFF. The CDR3 DNA follows: TGTGCCATCAGTGATACAGGGGGTAATGGTGAAGCTTTCTTT.

The table lists this clone with a count of one. This sequence joins TRBV4-2 and TRBJ1-5; no reliable D call. The CDR3 has 14 amino acids. Germline values: CDR1 LGHNA, CDR2 YNFKEQ. The V end was cut by 0 bases, the J end by 2 bases, with 5 bases between. This CDR3 reads CASSQERGNQPQHF. The CDR3 DNA reads as TGTGCCAGCAGCCAAGAGCGTGGCAATCAGCCCCAGCATTTT.

The chain carries TRBV18 and TRBJ1-4; D not certain. The V gene's germline CDR1 is KGHSH and CDR2 LQKENI. CDR3 length: 16 amino acids. V was shortened by 3 bases and J by 1 base, with 12 bases between the two germline ends. The CDR3: CASSPTGSGTNEKLFF. The CDR3 nucleotides are TGTGCCAGCTCACCCACGGGATCTGGAACTAATGAAAAACTGTTTTTT.

This clone was observed a single time. V and J are TRBV9 and TRBJ1-3, with a weak D call TRBD1 (5 bases). Germline V gives CDR1 SGDLS, CDR2 YYNGEE. The CDR3 loop spans 14 amino acids. Trimming took off 6 bases at V and 0 bases at J, with 10 bases between the two ends. This chain's CDR3 is CASTSGHSGNTIYF. The CDR3 DNA reads TGTGCCAGCACCTCAGGGCACTCTGGAAACACCATATATTTT.

The gene calls are TRBV24-1 and TRBJ2-2; perhaps TRBD1 as D (6 bases). Germline CDR1 and CDR2: KGHDR and SFDVKD. V dropped 4 bases and J dropped 5 bases, with 25 bases sitting between them. This CDR3 region has 19 residues. The CDR3 protein is CATSDPDLKQGLGTGELFF. The CDR3 region has the DNA TGTGCCACCAGTGACCCAGATCTGAAACAGGGTCTTGGGACCGGGGAGCTGTTTTTT.

The chain has TRBV18 and TRBJ1-2, with TRBD1 matching 7 bases. V dropped 0 bases and J dropped 7; count of bases not matched to a gene: 17. The CDR3 consists of 18 residues. Germline assignment: CDR1 KGHSH and CDR2 LQKENI. In DNA form, the CDR3 reads TGTGCCAGCTCACCACCTCCTGACAGGGCCGTCCGAGGGGGTGGCTACACCTTC. This translates into CASSPPPDRAVRGGGYTF.

This clone was counted only a few times. The chain is built from TRBV28 and TRBJ1-5; D is perhaps TRBD1 (6 bases). V was shortened by 6 bases and J by 4 bases, with 13 bases between the two germline ends. Per the germline V gene, CDR1 is MDHEN and CDR2 is SYDVKM. CDR3 length equals 14 residues. In DNA form, the CDR3 reads TGTGCCAGCAGCGAAATAACAGGGAATCAGCCCCAGCATTTT. Protein sequence: CASSEITGNQPQHF. The full variable domain, with the rest looked up from reference TRBV28 and TRBJ1-5, is DVKVTQSSRYLVKRTGEKVFLECVQDMDHENMFWYRQDPGLGLRLIYFSYDVKMKEKGDIPEGYSVSREKKERFSLILESASTNQTSMYLCASSEITGNQPQHFGDGTRLSIL.

The chain joins TRBV7-2 to TRBJ1-5; D perhaps matches TRBD1 (5 bases). This CDR3 contains 14 residues. Between the trimmed V and J ends, which lost 2 bases and 5 bases, there was a span of 10 bases. The germline V gene encodes CDR1 SGHTA and CDR2 FQGNSA. The CDR3 nucleotides are TGTGCCAGCAGCTTATTCAGGGAGGATCAGCCCCAGCATTTT. Encoded protein: CASSLFREDQPQHF. Together with reference TRBV7-2 and TRBJ1-5, the CDR3 gives the full variable domain: GAGVSQSPSNKVTEKGKDVELRCDPISGHTALYWYRQSLGQGLEFLIYFQGNSAPDKSGLPSDRFSAERTGGSVSTLTIQRTQQEDSAVYLCASSLFREDQPQHFGDGTRLSIL.

The chain is built from TRBV28 and TRBJ1-3; TRBD1 is a possible D gene (5 bases). There are 12 residues in the CDR3. The V end was cut by 6 bases, the J end by 9 bases, with 12 bases between. The germline gives CDR1 MDHEN, CDR2 SYDVKM. DNA of the CDR3: TGTGCCAGCAGGGTCCCAAGGGGCACCATATATTTT. Encoded protein: CASRVPRGTIYF.

The rearrangement links TRBV28 to TRBJ2-1; TRBD2 might be the D (6 bases). CDR3 length: 15 amino acids. The V end lost 2 bases, the J end lost 4 bases, and 12 bases lay between the germline ends. Looked up from germline, CDR1 is MDHEN and CDR2 is SYDVKM. The CDR3 reads CASSLVAAVYNEQFF. In nucleotides, the CDR3 is TGTGCCAGCAGTTTAGTAGCGGCAGTATACAATGAGCAGTTCTTC.

The chain links TRBV5-1 to TRBJ1-1; D gene unclear. The CDR3 has 14 residues. Trimming cost V 4 bases and J 0 bases, with 10 bases left between them. The V gene's germline CDR1 is SGHRS and CDR2 YFSETQ. CDR3 loop: CASSAGSVNTEAFF. The CDR3 DNA reads TGCGCCAGCAGCGCGGGCTCCGTGAACACTGAAGCTTTCTTT. Together with reference TRBV5-1 and TRBJ1-1, the CDR3 gives the full variable domain: KAGVTQTPRYLIKTRGQQVTLSCSPISGHRSVSWYQQTPGQGLQFLFEYFSETQRNKGNFPGRFSGRQFSNSRSEMNVSTLELGDSALYLCASSAGSVNTEAFFGQGTRLTVV.

The CDR3 loop is CASSITGTGDSPLHF. The DNA of the CDR3 is TGTGCCAGCAGCATAACCGGGACAGGGGATTCACCCCTCCACTTT. The chain joins TRBV9 to TRBJ1-6; 10 positions match TRBD1. The V gene end was trimmed by 4 bases and the J gene end by 8 bases; junction bases not matched to a gene: 6. The CDR3 sequence is 15 residues long. Germline V lookup: CDR1 SGDLS, CDR2 YYNGEE.

The chain uses TRBV28 and TRBJ1-1; no clear D gene. The CDR3 loop spans 14 amino acids. Per germline, CDR1 MDHEN and CDR2 SYDVKM. V was clipped by 2 bases and J by 1 base, with 8 bases between them. The CDR3 DNA follows: TGTGCCAGCAGTTTAGCGGGAAAGAACACTGAAGCTTTCTTT. Its translation is CASSLAGKNTEAFF.

In its sample, this clone was seen a few times. In the same sample, other DNA sequences code for this CDR3. The CDR3 coding sequence is TGTGCCAGCAGCCGAGGACAGGGAGAGACCCAGTACTTC. Translation gives CASSRGQGETQYF. The chain is built from TRBV11-2 and TRBJ2-5; TRBD1 matches at 8 bases. The CDR3 covers 13 residues. Per the germline V gene, CDR1 is SGHAT and CDR2 is FQNNGV. J lost 4 bases, V lost 5 bases, and 3 bases had no gene match.